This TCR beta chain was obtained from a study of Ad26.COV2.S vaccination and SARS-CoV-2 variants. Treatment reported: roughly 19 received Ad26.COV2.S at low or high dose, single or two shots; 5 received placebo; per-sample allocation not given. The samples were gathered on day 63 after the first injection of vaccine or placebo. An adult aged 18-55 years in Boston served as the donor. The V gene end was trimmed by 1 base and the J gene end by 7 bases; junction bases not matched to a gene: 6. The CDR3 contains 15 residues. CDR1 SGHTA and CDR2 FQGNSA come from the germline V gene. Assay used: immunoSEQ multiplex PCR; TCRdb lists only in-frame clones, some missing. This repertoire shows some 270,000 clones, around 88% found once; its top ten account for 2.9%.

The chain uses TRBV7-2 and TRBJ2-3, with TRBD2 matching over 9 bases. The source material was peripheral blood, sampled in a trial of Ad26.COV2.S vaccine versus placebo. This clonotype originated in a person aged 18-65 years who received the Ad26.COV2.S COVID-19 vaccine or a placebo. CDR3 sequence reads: CASSLGSTSGYTQYF. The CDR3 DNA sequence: TGTGCCAGCAGCTTAGGGTCTACTAGCGGGTATACGCAGTATTTT. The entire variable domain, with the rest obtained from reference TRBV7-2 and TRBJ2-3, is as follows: GAGVSQSPSNKVTEKGKDVELRCDPISGHTALYWYRQSLGQGLEFLIYFQGNSAPDKSGLPSDRFSAERTGGSVSTLTIQRTQQEDSAVYLCASSLGSTSGYTQYFGPGTRLTVL.